This entry lists 32 T cell receptor beta chains sequenced from one sample in a study of blood T cell repertoires in COVID-19 (dated by TCRdb to 2018 to 2021). Preparation of the library involved the immunoSEQ multiplex PCR assay. Held by TCRdb, this immuneACCESS table contains in-frame sequences only and omits some clones. Under half of the omission traces to an unresolved V gene where checked; the cause of the rest is unknown. This sample lists 270,000 or so clones; 89% were detected once. The ten largest clones represent more than 9.5% of the sample. Sequencing was done on a sample of peripheral blood. The receptors come from a woman in her twenties or thirties with COVID-19, enrolled during active disease.

This chain joins TRBV6-1 and TRBJ2-5; a possible D gene is TRBD2 (7 bases). Germline values: CDR1 MNHNS, CDR2 SASEGT. CDR3 length: 18 residues. Trimming shortened V by 2 bases and J by 2 bases, and 21 bases separated the two germline ends. The CDR3 here is CASSERPVGGGAQETQYF. In nucleotides, the CDR3 is TGTGCCAGCAGTGAAAGGCCCGTCGGAGGGGGGGCTCAAGAGACCCAGTACTTC.

The count of this clone is one. V and J are TRBV4-1 and TRBJ2-7, with 8 bases fitting TRBD2. CDR1 is MGHRA and CDR2 is YSYEKL in the germline V gene. CDR3 size: 16 residues. V was clipped by 1 base and J by 2 bases; unmatched bases: 7. CDR3 residues: CASSQGSRGETYEQYF. The CDR3 DNA reads TGCGCCAGCAGCCAAGGTTCGCGGGGGGAAACCTACGAGCAGTACTTC.

V is TRBV5-1 and J is TRBJ1-1, with 7 nucleotides matching TRBD1. This CDR3 comprises 15 residues. Per germline, CDR1 SGHRS and CDR2 YFSETQ. The trim removed 4 bases at V and 4 bases at J, leaving 10 bases unmatched. CDR3 in DNA: TGCGCCAGCAGCATGGAAACGACAGGGATCACTGAAGCTTTCTTT. Amino acids: CASSMETTGITEAFF.

V gene TRBV11-2 combines with J gene TRBJ2-3; no reliable D call. The CDR3 contains 16 residues. V was clipped by 1 base and J by 0 bases, with 11 bases between them. CDR1 is SGHAT and CDR2 is FQNNGV in the germline V gene. The CDR3 loop reads CASSLARSLSTDTQYF. The CDR3 DNA reads as TGTGCCAGCAGCTTAGCTAGATCTCTGAGCACAGATACGCAGTATTTT.

The chain is built from TRBV28 and TRBJ2-3, with D possibly matching TRBD2 (6 bases). Germline assignment: CDR1 MDHEN and CDR2 SYDVKM. Trimming removed 2 bases at V and 0 bases at J, with 9 bases between. CDR3 length: 15 residues. CDR3 DNA sequence: TGTGCCAGCAGTTTACGGGGGACTAGCACAGATACGCAGTATTTT. It specifies CASSLRGTSTDTQYF. Drawing the rest from reference TRBV28 and TRBJ2-3, the complete variable domain is DVKVTQSSRYLVKRTGEKVFLECVQDMDHENMFWYRQDPGLGLRLIYFSYDVKMKEKGDIPEGYSVSREKKERFSLILESASTNQTSMYLCASSLRGTSTDTQYFGPGTRLTVL.

This sequence joins TRBV5-4 and TRBJ1-1; D call uncertain. The CDR3 runs 15 residues. CDR1 and CDR2 from the germline V gene are SGHNT and YYREEE (reference sequence). The V and J ends lost 5 bases and 3 bases respectively, with 17 bases between them. The CDR3 spells CASRLRGITDTEAFF. For the CDR3, the DNA is TGTGCCAGCAGATTACGAGGAATAACGGACACTGAAGCTTTCTTT.

The chain has TRBV4-1 and TRBJ1-6, with 8 bases fitting TRBD1. V was pared by 2 bases and J by 10 bases, with 10 bases of the junction left unmatched. CDR3 length: 16 residues. CDR1 MGHRA and CDR2 YSYEKL come from the germline V gene. The CDR3 protein is CASSQSGGLSYSPLHF. CDR3 in DNA: TGCGCCAGCAGCCAATCAGGGGGCCTTTCGTACTCACCCCTCCACTTT.

The chain employs TRBV3-1 (or the pseudogene TRBV3-2) and TRBJ2-1; D may be TRBD2 (5 bases). V lost 0 bases and J 7 bases, leaving 16 bases between the germline ends. The germline V gene encodes CDR1 LGHDT and CDR2 YNNKEL (reference sequence). The CDR3 runs to 16 residues. This CDR3 is CASSQDPTLAGNEQFF. CDR3 bases: TGTGCCAGCAGCCAAGATCCTACCCTAGCCGGGAATGAGCAGTTCTTC.

This clone was recorded once. V usage is TRBV14 and J usage is TRBJ2-1; 8 bases map to TRBD2. This CDR3 comprises 16 residues. Germline V CDR1 and CDR2: SGHDN, FVKESK. V gave up 1 base and J gave up 8 bases; unmatched junction bases: 10. The CDR3 DNA is TGTGCCAGCAGCCAAGTTTTCGGGGGGGCAAGAGATGAGCAGTTCTTC. It codes for CASSQVFGGARDEQFF.

The rearrangement joins TRBV3-1 (or the pseudogene TRBV3-2) to TRBJ2-5, with 7 nucleotides matching TRBD1. The CDR3 consists of 13 residues. Germline V CDR1 and CDR2: LGHDT, YNNKEL (reference sequence). V lost 4 bases, J lost 5 bases, and 4 bases stayed unmatched. DNA of the CDR3: TGTGCCAGCAGCCTAGGGGGCCGGGAGACCCAGTACTTC. This sequence encodes CASSLGGRETQYF.

This clone was observed a single time. The rearrangement uses TRBV3-1 (or the pseudogene TRBV3-2) and TRBJ2-3, with D perhaps matching TRBD1 (6 bases). This CDR3 comprises 15 residues. Germline CDR1 and CDR2: LGHDT and YNNKEL (reference sequence). V was pared by 4 bases and J by 4 bases, with 15 bases between. In DNA form, the CDR3 reads TGTGCCAGCAGCCGAAGGGGGTTGACCCCAGATACGCAGTATTTT. It yields the protein CASSRRGLTPDTQYF.

This clone was observed once. DNA of the CDR3: TGTGCCAGCAGCCATATAGGAGGAGGCACAGATACGCAGTATTTT. As protein: CASSHIGGGTDTQYF. This chain joins TRBV3-1 (or the pseudogene TRBV3-2) and TRBJ2-3; possible D gene TRBD2, 5 bases. CDR3 size: 15 residues. Germline CDR1 is LGHDT and CDR2 is YNNKEL (reference sequence). The ends were cut back, 3 bases at V and 1 base at J, with 11 bases in the middle.

The rearrangement uses TRBV5-4 and TRBJ2-5, with 13 bases identical to TRBD2. V lost 2 bases, J lost 2 bases, and 3 bases stayed unmatched. Germline V gene lookup returns CDR1 SGHNT and CDR2 YYREEE (reference sequence). The CDR3 runs to 16 residues. The CDR3 region is CASSFPGLAGQETQYF. The CDR3 nucleotides are TGTGCCAGCAGCTTCCCGGGACTAGCGGGACAAGAGACCCAGTACTTC.

Only a few counts were recorded for this clone. The chain links TRBV2 to TRBJ1-5; 7 bases agree with TRBD1. The germline CDR1 and CDR2 sequences are SNHLY and FYNNEI. The CDR3 runs to 17 residues. V dropped 4 bases and J dropped 6; count of bases not matched to a gene: 15. The chain's CDR3 is CASSGNRGRAVGQPQHF. CDR3 DNA: TGTGCCAGCAGTGGTAACAGGGGACGAGCGGTCGGTCAGCCCCAGCATTTT.

The sample holds a few counts of this clone. The rearrangement joins TRBV7-9 to TRBJ2-7, with 9 bases lining up with TRBD2. This CDR3 is 15 amino acids long. V shed 5 bases and J 2 bases; nucleotides not matched to a gene: 7. Germline values: CDR1 SEHNR, CDR2 FQNEAQ (reference sequence). The CDR3 DNA sequence: TGTGCCAGCAGCCATCCTAGCGGGGACCCCTACGAGCAGTACTTC. This codes for CASSHPSGDPYEQYF.

The rearrangement joins TRBV19 to TRBJ2-2; no clear D gene. Germline CDR1 is LNHDA and CDR2 is SQIVND (reference sequence). This CDR3 is 16 amino acids long. V was clipped by 5 bases and J by 6 bases, with 19 bases between them. CDR3 nucleotide sequence: TGTGCCAGTAGTTCAGCCGGCAGGCTGCCGGCCGGGGAGCTGTTTTTT. Amino acid sequence: CASSSAGRLPAGELFF.

This chain joins TRBV5-5 and TRBJ2-7; D gene ambiguous. In germline, CDR1 is SGHKS, CDR2 YYEKEE (reference sequence). The CDR3 is 13 residues long. V was clipped by 2 bases and J by 1 base, with 7 bases between them. The CDR3 loop reads CASSLALSYEQYF. CDR3 bases: TGTGCCAGCAGCTTAGCCCTATCCTACGAGCAGTACTTC.

This clone was detected once. J is TRBJ1-2 and V is TRBV29-1; D remains unclear. Germline V gene lookup returns CDR1 SQVTM and CDR2 ANQGSEA. There are 14 residues in the CDR3. V lost 0 bases, J lost 6 bases, and 14 bases lay in between. CDR3 amino acids: CSVEDPGSVHGYTF. DNA for the CDR3: TGCAGCGTTGAAGATCCAGGATCGGTCCATGGCTACACCTTC.

The V call is TRBV5-1, the J call TRBJ1-1; TRBD1 might be the D (6 bases). CDR1 and CDR2 from the germline V gene are SGHRS and YFSETQ. The CDR3 extends over 13 amino acids. Deletions cut 5 bases from V and 6 bases from J, with 14 bases between. The CDR3 sequence is CASRTFTGPEAFF. DNA for the CDR3: TGCGCCAGCAGGACATTTACAGGGCCTGAAGCTTTCTTT.

The rearrangement links TRBV28 to TRBJ1-2; 8 bases agree with TRBD1. CDR3 size: 14 residues. Germline loops: CDR1 MDHEN, CDR2 SYDVKM. The J segment lost 0 bases and the V segment lost 8 bases, leaving 5 bases of the junction unmatched. Here the CDR3 DNA reads TGTGCCAGCGTCGCCAGGGGGCCTAACTATGGCTACACCTTC. Protein sequence: CASVARGPNYGYTF.

V usage is TRBV5-1 and J usage is TRBJ2-1; TRBD2 might be the D (6 bases). This CDR3 is built from 18 residues. V lost 4 bases and J 7 bases, leaving 27 bases between the germline ends. CDR1 SGHRS and CDR2 YFSETQ come from the germline V gene. Here the CDR3 reads CASSRGGLGSGRFNEQFF. As DNA, the CDR3 is TGCGCCAGCAGCAGGGGCGGGTTGGGTAGCGGACGGTTTAATGAGCAGTTCTTC.

The chain joins TRBV7-6 to TRBJ1-1; 7 bases match TRBD1. The CDR3 loop spans 16 amino acids. Trimming cost V 5 bases and J 4 bases; bases outside gene matches: 13. In germline, CDR1 is SGHVS, CDR2 FNYEAQ. CDR3 amino acids: CASSPTLRGGLTEAFF. In DNA, the CDR3 is TGTGCCAGCAGCCCGACCCTCCGAGGGGGCCTCACTGAAGCTTTCTTT. Drawing the rest from reference TRBV7-6 and TRBJ1-1, the complete variable domain is GAGVSQSPRYKVTKRGQDVALRCDPISGHVSLYWYRQALGQGPEFLTYFNYEAQQDKSGLPNDRFSAERPEGSISTLTIQRTEQRDSAMYRCASSPTLRGGLTEAFFGQGTRLTVV.

V usage is TRBV28 and J usage is TRBJ2-7, with a weak D call TRBD1 (5 bases). In germline, CDR1 is MDHEN, CDR2 SYDVKM. V lost 5 bases and J 5 bases, leaving 22 bases between the germline ends. The CDR3 runs to 16 residues. The CDR3 reads CASSPDSYLQHDEQYF. The CDR3 coding sequence is TGTGCCAGCAGTCCTGACAGCTACCTCCAGCACGACGAGCAGTACTTC.

Details on this clone: Within the sample, other DNA sequences also encode this same CDR3. The V gene is TRBV5-6, the J gene TRBJ1-2, with D possibly matching TRBD1 (5 bases). Germline assignment: CDR1 SGHDT and CDR2 YYEEEE. There are 14 residues in the CDR3. V was trimmed by 5 bases and J by 2 bases, leaving 13 bases between them. In nucleotides, the CDR3 is TGTGCCAGCAGTCTGCAGGGCAGCAACTATGGCTACACCTTC. It is translated as CASSLQGSNYGYTF.

The rearrangement uses TRBV6-2 or TRBV6-3 and TRBJ2-7; 9 bases agree with TRBD2. The V segment lost 0 bases and the J segment 3 bases; nucleotides outside the gene matches: 6. The CDR3 is made up of 16 amino acids. Per germline, CDR1 MNHEY and CDR2 SVGEGT. This CDR3 is CASSYSRVAGDYEQYF. CDR3 nucleotides: TGTGCCAGCAGTTACTCTCGGGTAGCGGGGGACTACGAGCAGTACTTC.

In its sample, this clone was seen a few times. The rearrangement joins TRBV7-2 to TRBJ2-2, with 8 bases fitting TRBD2. Germline CDR1 and CDR2: SGHTA and FQGNSA. J gave up 7 bases and V 5 bases, and 15 bases lay outside the gene matches. The CDR3 is 17 residues long. CDR3 sequence (DNA): TGTGCCAGCAGCCGCCGGAACGTCGGGGGGGGTGGCGGGGAGCTGTTTTTT. It codes for CASSRRNVGGGGGELFF.

The rearrangement links TRBV19 to TRBJ2-3, with 12 positions matching TRBD2. V shed 7 bases and J 4 bases; nucleotides not matched to a gene: 0. The CDR3 covers 13 residues. The germline CDR1 and CDR2 sequences are LNHDA and SQIVND (reference sequence). CDR3 region: CASTSGGADTQYF. CDR3 nucleotide sequence: TGTGCCAGTACTAGCGGGGGGGCAGATACGCAGTATTTT. Complete variable domain (other parts from reference TRBV19 and TRBJ2-3): DGGITQSPKYLFRKEGQNVTLSCEQNLNHDAMYWYRQDPGQGLRLIYYSQIVNDFQKGDIAEGYSVSREKKESFPLTVTSAQKNPTAFYLCASTSGGADTQYFGPGTRLTVL.

This clone was observed a handful of times. The V gene is TRBV18, the J gene TRBJ1-1; D is uncertain. This CDR3 region has 13 residues. Germline V gene data show CDR1 as KGHSH and CDR2 as LQKENI. The V end lost 2 bases, the J end lost 3 bases, and 7 bases lay between the germline ends. The CDR3 DNA reads TGTGCCAGCTCACCAATCCCCGACACTGAAGCTTTCTTT. It specifies CASSPIPDTEAFF.

The V and J genes are TRBV5-1 and TRBJ2-7, with D unresolved. The germline gives CDR1 SGHRS, CDR2 YFSETQ. The CDR3 has 13 residues. The V end lost 4 bases, the J end lost 3 bases, and 11 bases lay between the germline ends. The CDR3 coding sequence is TGCGCCAGCAGCCCGGGTCTGGGCTACGAGCAGTACTTC. Its protein product is CASSPGLGYEQYF.

This clone was recorded once. J is TRBJ2-3 and V is TRBV5-1; TRBD1 matches 9 bases. CDR1 and CDR2 from the germline V gene are SGHRS and YFSETQ. Trimming cost V 4 bases and J 1 base; bases outside gene matches: 10. This CDR3 has 17 residues. DNA for the CDR3: TGCGCCAGCAGCACCCCTAACAGGGGGCGCGGCACAGATACGCAGTATTTT. Translating gives CASSTPNRGRGTDTQYF.

This chain connects TRBV6-5 to TRBJ2-1; perhaps TRBD2 as D (5 bases). Per the germline V gene, CDR1 is MNHEY and CDR2 is SVGAGI. This CDR3 region has 15 residues. V was pared by 10 bases and J by 8 bases, with 24 bases between. The CDR3 loop is CAIGQPAAGLDEQFF. CDR3 in DNA: TGTGCCATTGGGCAACCAGCGGCCGGGCTCGATGAGCAGTTCTTC.

V usage is TRBV3-1 (or the pseudogene TRBV3-2) and J usage is TRBJ1-2; 10 nucleotides match TRBD1. The junction had 1 base not matched to a gene; V was cut back by 1 base and J by 8 bases. The CDR3 runs to 13 residues. Germline assignment: CDR1 LGHDT and CDR2 YNNKEL (reference sequence). CDR3 sequence (DNA): TGTGCCAGCAGCCAAGTGACAGGGGGCGGCTACACCTTC. Translating gives CASSQVTGGGYTF.